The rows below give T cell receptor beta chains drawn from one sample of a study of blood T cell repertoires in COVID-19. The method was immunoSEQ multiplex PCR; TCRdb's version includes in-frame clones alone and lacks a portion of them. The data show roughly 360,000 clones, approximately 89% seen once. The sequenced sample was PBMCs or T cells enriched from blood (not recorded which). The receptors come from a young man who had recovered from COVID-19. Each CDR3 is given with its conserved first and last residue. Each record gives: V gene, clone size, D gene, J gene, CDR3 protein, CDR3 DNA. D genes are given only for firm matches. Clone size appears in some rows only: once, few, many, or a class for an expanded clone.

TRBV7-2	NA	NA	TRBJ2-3	CASSLGGWRTDTQYF	TGTGCCAGCAGCTTAGGAGGGTGGCGCACAGATACGCAGTATTTT
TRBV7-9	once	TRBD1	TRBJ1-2	CASSPLLRQGQSHGYTF	TGTGCCAGCAGCCCACTACTCCGACAGGGGCAGTCCCATGGCTACACCTTC
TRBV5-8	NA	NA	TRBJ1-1	CASSLMVAGTEAFF	TGTGCCAGCAGTCTTATGGTAGCCGGGACTGAAGCTTTCTTT
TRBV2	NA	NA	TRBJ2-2	CASRIGTLNTGELFF	TGTGCCAGCAGGATCGGGACACTCAACACCGGGGAGCTGTTTTTT
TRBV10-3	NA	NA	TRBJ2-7	CAIRNTNTAYEQYF	TGTGCCATCAGAAACACAAACACCGCCTACGAGCAGTACTTC
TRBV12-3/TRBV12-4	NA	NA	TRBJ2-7	CASTLGGSYEQYF	TGTGCCAGCACCTTGGGGGGCTCCTACGAGCAGTACTTC
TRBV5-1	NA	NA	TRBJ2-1	CASSGLAGYLNNEQFF	TGCGCCAGCAGCGGACTCGCGGGGTACCTTAACAATGAGCAGTTCTTC
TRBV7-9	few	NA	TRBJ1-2	CASSLHGSQNPNYGYTF	TGTGCCAGCAGCCTCCACGGGAGCCAAAACCCTAACTATGGCTACACCTTC
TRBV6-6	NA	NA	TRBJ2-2	CASSTTNTGELFF	TGTGCCAGCAGTACAACGAACACCGGGGAGCTGTTTTTT
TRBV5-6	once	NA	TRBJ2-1	CASSPGGNNEQFF	TGTGCCAGCAGCCCCGGAGGGAACAATGAGCAGTTCTTC
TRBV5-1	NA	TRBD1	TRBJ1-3	CASSPEGTGAFFGNTIYF	TGCGCCAGCAGCCCGGAGGGGACAGGGGCCTTTTTTGGAAACACCATATATTTT
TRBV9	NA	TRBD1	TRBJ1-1	CASSPQAGGNTEAFF	TGTGCCAGCAGCCCCCAGGCAGGGGGCAACACTGAAGCTTTCTTT
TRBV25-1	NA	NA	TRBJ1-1	CASSEAGGMNTEAFF	TGTGCCAGCAGTGAGGCGGGCGGGATGAACACTGAAGCTTTCTTT
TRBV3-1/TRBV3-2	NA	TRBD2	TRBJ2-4	CASRVSGTGGDIQYF	TGTGCCAGCAGGGTCTCCGGGACGGGGGGGGACATTCAGTACTTC
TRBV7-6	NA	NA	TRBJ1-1	CASSSHTGTSGNTEAFF	TGTGCCAGCAGCTCCCATACAGGGACGTCGGGGAACACTGAAGCTTTCTTT
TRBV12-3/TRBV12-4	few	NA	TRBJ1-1	CASNQFRNTEAFF	TGTGCCAGCAACCAATTCAGGAACACTGAAGCTTTCTTT
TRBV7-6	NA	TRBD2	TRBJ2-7	CASSRGGGGAPYEQYF	TGTGCCAGCAGCCGGGGGGGCGGCGGGGCCCCCTACGAGCAGTACTTC
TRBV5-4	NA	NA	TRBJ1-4	CASSLAPEGYRFF	TGTGCCAGCAGCTTGGCTCCAGAGGGATATAGGTTTTTT
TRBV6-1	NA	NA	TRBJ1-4	CASSEGRDNIVRELFF	TGTGCCAGCAGTGAAGGCCGGGACAACATCGTGAGGGAACTGTTTTTT
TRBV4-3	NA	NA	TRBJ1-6	CASSRRRDNSPLHF	TGCGCCAGCAGCCGACGGAGGGATAATTCACCCCTCCACTTT
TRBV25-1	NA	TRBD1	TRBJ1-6	CASSRDRTNSPLHF	TGTGCCAGCAGTAGGGACAGGACTAATTCACCCCTCCACTTT
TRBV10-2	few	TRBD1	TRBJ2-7	CASSQGANEQYF	TGCGCCAGCAGTCAGGGGGCTAACGAGCAGTACTTC
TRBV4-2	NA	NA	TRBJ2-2	CASSQEAVGPNTGELFF	TGTGCCAGCAGCCAAGAAGCAGTGGGGCCCAACACCGGGGAGCTGTTTTTT
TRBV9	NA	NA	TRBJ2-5	CASSVAPSDRFQETQYF	TGTGCCAGCAGCGTAGCTCCCTCTGACAGGTTCCAAGAGACCCAGTACTTC
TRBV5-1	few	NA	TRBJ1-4	CASSLAEYEKLFF	TGCGCCAGCAGCTTGGCCGAGTATGAAAAACTGTTTTTT